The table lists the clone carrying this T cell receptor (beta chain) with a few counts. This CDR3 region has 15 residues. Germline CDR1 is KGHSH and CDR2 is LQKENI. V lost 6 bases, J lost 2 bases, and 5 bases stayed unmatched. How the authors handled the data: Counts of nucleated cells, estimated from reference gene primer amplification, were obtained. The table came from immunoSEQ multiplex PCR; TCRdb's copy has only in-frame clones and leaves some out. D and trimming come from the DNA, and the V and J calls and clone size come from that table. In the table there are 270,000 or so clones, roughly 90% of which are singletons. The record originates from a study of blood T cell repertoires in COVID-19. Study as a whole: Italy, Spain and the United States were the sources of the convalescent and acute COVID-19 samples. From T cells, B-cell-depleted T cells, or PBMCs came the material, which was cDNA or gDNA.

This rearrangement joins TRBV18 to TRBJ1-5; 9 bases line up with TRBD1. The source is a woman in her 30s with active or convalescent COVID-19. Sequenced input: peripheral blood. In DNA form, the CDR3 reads TGTGCCAGCTCGGCGGACAGGGGAGGCAATCAGCCCCAGCATTTT. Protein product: CASSADRGGNQPQHF.